This is a list of T cell receptor beta chains from one sample in a study of T-cell memory formation after mild COVID-19. TCRdb reprocessed the 5' RACE reads via MiXCR and lists one record per CDR3 protein. This sample has about 470,000 distinct CDR3 sequences, with 20% to 30% found just once. The sample consisted of PBMCs or a T cell subset sorted from them (not recorded which). The receptors derive from an adult woman who had mild COVID-19 (a few samples of this study predate the infection). Cell type and time point are not known. The CDR3 runs from the conserved cysteine through the conserved F or W. Each record gives: V gene, CDR3 length, D gene, J gene, clone size, CDR3 DNA, CDR3 protein. D genes are given only for firm matches. A row's size may be missing; if present it is once, few, many or a size class.

v_gene: TRBV20-1
len: 13
d_gene: TRBD1
j_gene: TRBJ2-5
abundance: few
CDR3nt: TGCAGTGCCGTAGACAGGGTTCAAGAGACCCAGTACTTC
CDR3aa: CSAVDRVQETQYF

v_gene: TRBV3-1
len: 13
d_gene: NA
j_gene: TRBJ2-7
abundance: NA
CDR3nt: TGTGCCAGCAGCCAAGGTCCGATCTACGAGCAGTACTTC
CDR3aa: CASSQGPIYEQYF

v_gene: TRBV19
len: 14
d_gene: NA
j_gene: TRBJ2-2
abundance: few
CDR3nt: TGTGCCAGTATCACCGCGAAGGGAGCCGGGGAGCTGTTTTTT
CDR3aa: CASITAKGAGELFF

v_gene: TRBV3-1
len: 17
d_gene: TRBD1
j_gene: TRBJ2-3
abundance: NA
CDR3nt: TGTGCCAGCAGCCGACAAAGGGACAGCACCCTCACAGATACGCAGTATTTT
CDR3aa: CASSRQRDSTLTDTQYF

v_gene: TRBV29-1
len: 13
d_gene: NA
j_gene: TRBJ1-2
abundance: many
CDR3nt: TGCAGCGTTGAAGATCTTCACCAGGGAGGCTACACCTTC
CDR3aa: CSVEDLHQGGYTF

v_gene: TRBV7-9
len: 14
d_gene: TRBD1
j_gene: TRBJ1-2
abundance: few
CDR3nt: TGTGCCAGCAGCTTAACCAGGGGGCTTCGTGGCTACACCTTC
CDR3aa: CASSLTRGLRGYTF

v_gene: TRBV6-6
len: 15
d_gene: NA
j_gene: TRBJ2-7
abundance: NA
CDR3nt: TGTGCCAGCAGTTACTCTAATAGTATTGGCTACGAGCAGTACTTC
CDR3aa: CASSYSNSIGYEQYF

v_gene: TRBV2
len: 11
d_gene: TRBD1
j_gene: TRBJ1-1
abundance: NA
CDR3nt: TGTGCCAGCAGTTTTGACAGGGGCGCTTTCTTT
CDR3aa: CASSFDRGAFF

v_gene: TRBV10-3
len: 15
d_gene: TRBD2
j_gene: TRBJ2-1
abundance: few
CDR3nt: TGTGCCATCAGGGGGAGACTAGCGGGGGGAGATGAGCAGTTCTTC
CDR3aa: CAIRGRLAGGDEQFF

v_gene: TRBV7-2
len: 14
d_gene: NA
j_gene: TRBJ1-1
abundance: few
CDR3nt: TGTGCCAGCAGCTTAGGGGGCCTACGACGAGAAGCTTTCTTT
CDR3aa: CASSLGGLRREAFF

v_gene: TRBV5-6
len: 16
d_gene: NA
j_gene: TRBJ2-6
abundance: NA
CDR3nt: TGTGCCAGCAGCCAGACATTGTCGTCTGGGGCCAACGTCCTGACTTTC
CDR3aa: CASSQTLSSGANVLTF

v_gene: TRBV12-3/TRBV12-4
len: 11
d_gene: NA
j_gene: TRBJ2-2
abundance: many
CDR3nt: TGTGCCAGCAGTGTCACCGGGGAGCTGTTTTTT
CDR3aa: CASSVTGELFF

v_gene: TRBV5-4
len: 15
d_gene: TRBD2
j_gene: TRBJ2-3
abundance: few
CDR3nt: TGTGCCAGCAGCCATGGCGGGACTAGGAGGGATACGCAGTATTTT
CDR3aa: CASSHGGTRRDTQYF

v_gene: TRBV5-1
len: 16
d_gene: NA
j_gene: TRBJ2-1
abundance: many
CDR3nt: TGCGCCAGCAGCCGTACAGGGTTTACGTCCTACAATGAGCAGTTCTTC
CDR3aa: CASSRTGFTSYNEQFF

v_gene: TRBV10-3
len: 14
d_gene: TRBD1
j_gene: TRBJ1-6
abundance: few
CDR3nt: TGTGCCATCAGTGCTGGGACAGGGGAATCACCCCTCCACTTT
CDR3aa: CAISAGTGESPLHF

v_gene: TRBV2
len: 14
d_gene: TRBD2
j_gene: TRBJ2-7
abundance: NA
CDR3nt: TGTGCCAGCAGAGGACTAGCGGTCCCCTACGAGCAGTACTTC
CDR3aa: CASRGLAVPYEQYF

v_gene: TRBV15
len: 17
d_gene: NA
j_gene: TRBJ2-1
abundance: few
CDR3nt: TGTGCCACCAGCAGAGATGGGGGGTCAAGCTCCTACAATGAGCAGTTCTTC
CDR3aa: CATSRDGGSSSYNEQFF

v_gene: TRBV6-5
len: 13
d_gene: TRBD1
j_gene: TRBJ1-2
abundance: few
CDR3nt: TGTGCCAGCAGTCAGACAGGGGTGGTTGGCTACACCTTC
CDR3aa: CASSQTGVVGYTF

v_gene: TRBV5-6
len: 16
d_gene: TRBD1
j_gene: TRBJ1-1
abundance: NA
CDR3nt: TGTGCCAGCAGCAAAGGACAGGGAAATATGAACACTGAAGCTTTCTTT
CDR3aa: CASSKGQGNMNTEAFF

v_gene: TRBV7-6
len: 16
d_gene: TRBD2
j_gene: TRBJ2-3
abundance: NA
CDR3nt: TGTGCCAGCAGCCTATGGGATAGCGGGAGCACAGATACGCAGTATTTT
CDR3aa: CASSLWDSGSTDTQYF

v_gene: TRBV7-3
len: 15
d_gene: TRBD1
j_gene: TRBJ2-1
abundance: few
CDR3nt: TGTGCCAGCAGCGCCGGGACAGCCCGGGGTAATGAGCAGTTCTTC
CDR3aa: CASSAGTARGNEQFF

v_gene: TRBV4-2
len: 17
d_gene: TRBD2
j_gene: TRBJ2-5
abundance: NA
CDR3nt: TGTGCCAGCAGCCAGCTCAGGGCGGGAGGGCCGGTAGAGACCCAGTACTTC
CDR3aa: CASSQLRAGGPVETQYF

v_gene: TRBV3-1
len: 15
d_gene: TRBD1
j_gene: TRBJ2-1
abundance: many
CDR3nt: TGTGCCAGCAGCCCCCAATCAGGGGGCTGGAATGAGCAGTTCTTC
CDR3aa: CASSPQSGGWNEQFF

v_gene: TRBV3-1
len: 17
d_gene: TRBD1
j_gene: TRBJ2-2
abundance: NA
CDR3nt: TGTGCCAGCAGCCAAGAAAGGGACAGGGGAAGAACCGGGGAGCTGTTTTTT
CDR3aa: CASSQERDRGRTGELFF

v_gene: TRBV9
len: 10
d_gene: NA
j_gene: TRBJ2-1
abundance: NA
CDR3nt: TGTGCCAGCAGCGGGATCGAGCTCTTCTTC
CDR3aa: CASSGIELFF

v_gene: TRBV29-1
len: 13
d_gene: NA
j_gene: TRBJ2-1
abundance: few
CDR3nt: TGCAGCGTTTGGAGGGAGTACAACAATGAGCAGTTCTTC
CDR3aa: CSVWREYNNEQFF

v_gene: TRBV9
len: 15
d_gene: NA
j_gene: TRBJ2-7
abundance: few
CDR3nt: TGTGCCAGCAGCGCCTCAGACAGTATGGCCTACGAGCAGTACTTC
CDR3aa: CASSASDSMAYEQYF

v_gene: TRBV9
len: 15
d_gene: NA
j_gene: TRBJ2-3
abundance: NA
CDR3nt: TGTGCCAGCAGCCCCCCGTCTCCTAGAGCCGATACGCAGTATTTT
CDR3aa: CASSPPSPRADTQYF